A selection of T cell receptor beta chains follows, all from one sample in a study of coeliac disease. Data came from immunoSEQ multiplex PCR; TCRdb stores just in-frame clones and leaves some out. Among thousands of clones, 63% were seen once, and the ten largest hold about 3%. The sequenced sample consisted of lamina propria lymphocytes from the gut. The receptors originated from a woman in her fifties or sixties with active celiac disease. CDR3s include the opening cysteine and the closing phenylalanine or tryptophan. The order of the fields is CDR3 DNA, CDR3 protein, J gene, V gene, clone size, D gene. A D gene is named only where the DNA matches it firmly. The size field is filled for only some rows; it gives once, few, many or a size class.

TGTGCCTGGGGGATGGGTCGATCGACAGGGCCCGGGGTGCAGTACTTC | CAWGMGRSTGPGVQYF | TRBJ2-7 | TRBV30 | - | TRBD1
TGTGCCAGCAGCAAATCCTCAGATACGCAGTATTTT | CASSKSSDTQYF | TRBJ2-3 | TRBV7-2 | once | -
TGTGCCAGCAGTTTTGCGGACATCGCCACTAATCAGCCCCAGCATTTT | CASSFADIATNQPQHF | TRBJ1-5 | TRBV28 | - | -
TGTGCCAGCAGCCCTACCGGGACACAGACCGGGGAGCTGTTTTTT | CASSPTGTQTGELFF | TRBJ2-2 | TRBV7-3 | few | -
TGCGCCAGCAGCCAAGATGGCGGGAGTGGGACAGATACGCAGTATTTT | CASSQDGGSGTDTQYF | TRBJ2-3 | TRBV4-3 | few | TRBD2
TGTGCCAGCAGTTTCAGGGGCTCTGGGGCCAACGTCCTGACTTTC | CASSFRGSGANVLTF | TRBJ2-6 | TRBV6-5 | - | -
TGTGCCAGCAGCTTCGCTAGCTTAGATACGCAGTATTTT | CASSFASLDTQYF | TRBJ2-3 | TRBV5-4 | - | -
TGTGCCACCAGCAAAAATAACCAGGGGAATACTGAAGCTTTCTTT | CATSKNNQGNTEAFF | TRBJ1-1 | TRBV15 | few | -
TGTGCCAGTAGTATCCGGGTGTGGGCTAGCGGGAGTTCCGATGAGCAGTTCTTC | CASSIRVWASGSSDEQFF | TRBJ2-1 | TRBV19 | - | TRBD2
TGCGCCAGCAGCCGGACGACAGGGATCAGCAATCAGCCCCAGCATTTT | CASSRTTGISNQPQHF | TRBJ1-5 | TRBV4-1 | once | TRBD1
TGCGCCAGCAGCCTGGGACTAGCTTTAAATGAGCAGCTCTTC | CASSLGLALNEQLF | TRBJ2-1 | TRBV5-1 | - | TRBD2
TGTGCCAGCAGCCCAGAGGGGGACAGCCGCTACGAGCAGTACTTC | CASSPEGDSRYEQYF | TRBJ2-7 | TRBV7-9 | - | TRBD1
TGTGCCAGCAGCTCCACCGGGACTACTACCGGGGAGCTGTTTTTT | CASSSTGTTTGELFF | TRBJ2-2 | TRBV7-3 | - | TRBD2
TGTGCCTGGAGTGGAGGGTTTAGCAATCAGCCCCAGCATTTT | CAWSGGFSNQPQHF | TRBJ1-5 | TRBV30 | - | -
TGCAGCGTGTCAGGGCCCAATGAGCAGTTCTTC | CSVSGPNEQFF | TRBJ2-1 | TRBV29-1 | - | -
TGTGCCAGCAGCTTACCCGACGGATGGGAGCAGCCCCAGCATTTT | CASSLPDGWEQPQHF | TRBJ1-5 | TRBV7-3 | - | -
TGTGCCAGCAGGAAAGGAGGGGGCCACGAGCAGTACTTC | CASRKGGGHEQYF | TRBJ2-7 | TRBV28 | - | -
TGTGCCAGCAGTGCCTGGACTAGCGGGAGCGCCGGGGAGCTGTTTTTT | CASSAWTSGSAGELFF | TRBJ2-2 | TRBV27 | - | TRBD2
TGTGCCAGCAAACCAGGGGGCAGCCCCAATCAGCCCCAGCATTTT | CASKPGGSPNQPQHF | TRBJ1-5 | TRBV2 | - | TRBD1
TGTGCCTGGAACGCAGGGCATAATGAAAAACTGTTTTTT | CAWNAGHNEKLFF | TRBJ1-4 | TRBV30 | - | -
TGTGCCAGCAGACCGGGACAGGGTAAGGTAGCTTTCTTT | CASRPGQGKVAFF | TRBJ1-1 | TRBV7-3 | - | TRBD1
TGTGCCGGGGCCCCCGGGGGGTACAATGAGCAGTTCTTC | CAGAPGGYNEQFF | TRBJ2-1 | TRBV2 | - | TRBD2
TGTGCCAGCAGCCCCGGGAGGACTAGCGGGGTCAAGGGCGGGGAGCTGTTTTTT | CASSPGRTSGVKGGELFF | TRBJ2-2 | TRBV7-6 | - | TRBD2
TGTGCCAGCAGCCCAAGGGCTAGCGGGGGATGGGATACGCAGTATTTT | CASSPRASGGWDTQYF | TRBJ2-3 | TRBV11-2 | - | TRBD2
TGCGCCAGCAGCTTGGGAGGGAATAGCAATCAGCCCCAGCATTTT | CASSLGGNSNQPQHF | TRBJ1-5 | TRBV5-1 | - | -
TGTGCCAGCAGCTTAGTGCTAAATCAGCCCCAGCATTTT | CASSLVLNQPQHF | TRBJ1-5 | TRBV7-8 | few | -
TGTGCCAGTAGTATCGAGCCGAGCTCCTACAATGAGCAGTTCTTC | CASSIEPSSYNEQFF | TRBJ2-1 | TRBV19 | - | -
TGTGCCAGCAGTCGGGACAGGGGTTGGGAGCAGTACTTC | CASSRDRGWEQYF | TRBJ2-7 | TRBV11-2 | few | TRBD1
TGTGCCAGCAGAGATTCGACTAGCTTCTACGAGCAGTACTTC | CASRDSTSFYEQYF | TRBJ2-7 | TRBV28 | - | TRBD2